This T cell receptor (beta chain) was found in a study of CD8+CD57+ T cells in acquired aplastic anemia. Deletions cut 1 base from V and 9 bases from J, with 7 bases between. The CDR3 covers 12 residues. CDR1 and CDR2 from the germline V gene are SEHNR and FQNEAQ (reference sequence). Study outcomes and limitations: There were 25 to 30 CD8+ CDR3 sequences that occurred in both patients and controls. Researchers reported that CD8+ Simpson's diversity was not significantly different in patients versus controls.

About this clonotype itself: Its antigen is currently unknown.

The use of genomic DNA as template underpinned the TCR beta VDJ and CDR3 profiling. TCRdb re-called the reads through MiXCR, storing one row per CDR3 protein. Of roughly 300,000 distinct CDR3 sequences listed, roughly 50% are singletons. The source of this sequence is a human donor with severe aplastic anemia or a healthy control (not recorded which). Sequenced input: sorted CD4+, CD8+, or CD8+CD57+ T cells (not recorded which) from PBMCs. The chain employs TRBV7-9 and TRBJ2-1; tentative D call: TRBD1 (5 bases). CDR3 in amino acids: CASSLVGAEQFF. In DNA form, the CDR3 reads TGTGCCAGCAGCTTAGTAGGGGCTGAGCAGTTCTTC.